What follows are 21 T cell receptor beta chains derived from one specimen sequenced in a study of OX40 agonist ivuxolimab in advanced cancers. Clones were sequenced by immunoSEQ multiplex PCR, and TCRdb holds only the in-frame ones, with some missing. The table has 35,000 to 45,000 clones, 82% seen once. The specimen was CD4+ or CD8+ T cells sorted from blood, collected in a trial of the OX40 agonist ivuxolimab. These receptors were obtained from an adult with an advanced solid tumor such as melanoma, head and neck, liver or kidney cancer.

The chain uses TRBV4-1 and TRBJ2-1, with 14 bases fitting TRBD2. V shed 4 bases, J shed 9 bases, and the junction held 5 bases outside the gene matches. From germline, CDR1 is MGHRA and CDR2 YSYEKL. The CDR3 is 15 residues long. CDR3 nucleotides: TGCGCCAGCAGCCGGGGACTAGCGGGAGTAGGTGAGCAGTTCTTC. This gives the protein CASSRGLAGVGEQFF.

The V gene is TRBV5-4, the J gene TRBJ2-3; 8 nucleotides match TRBD2. J gave up 2 bases and V 3 bases, and 8 bases lay outside the gene matches. Germline CDR1 reads SGHNT; CDR2 reads YYREEE (reference sequence). This CDR3 region has 16 residues. Written as DNA, the CDR3 is TGTGCCAGCAGCTCTGCCTTGCGGGAGGTCACAGATACGCAGTATTTT. This gives the protein CASSSALREVTDTQYF.

The chain uses TRBV29-1 and TRBJ2-5; TRBD1 aligns across 9 bases. The CDR3 totals 13 residues. CDR1 and CDR2 (germline): SQVTM, ANQGSEA. The V gene end was trimmed by 5 bases and the J gene end by 3 bases; junction bases not matched to a gene: 4. The CDR3 loop reads CSVIRQGEETQYF. CDR3 nucleotides: TGCAGCGTTATTAGACAGGGGGAAGAGACCCAGTACTTC. Full variable domain (outside the CDR3, taken from reference TRBV29-1 and TRBJ2-5): SAVISQKPSRDICQRGTSLTIQCQVDSQVTMMFWYRQQPGQSLTLIATANQGSEATYESGFVIDKFPISRPNLTFSTLTVSNMSPEDSSIYLCSVIRQGEETQYFGPGTRLLVL.

The genes are TRBV5-1 and TRBJ2-2, with D perhaps TRBD1 or TRBD2 (5 bases each). The germline CDR1 and CDR2 sequences are SGHRS and YFSETQ. V shed 4 bases and J shed 9 bases, with 10 bases lying between them. The CDR3 is 12 amino acids. This chain's CDR3 is CASSEGPRELFF. DNA of the CDR3: TGCGCCAGCAGCGAGGGACCCAGGGAGCTGTTTTTT.

This clone turned up a few times. This specimen includes other DNA sequences encoding the same CDR3. The J gene is TRBJ2-5, the V gene TRBV7-9; 11 bases are a match to TRBD2. In germline, CDR1 is SEHNR, CDR2 FQNEAQ (reference sequence). This CDR3 spans 15 amino acids. Trimming removed 5 bases from V and 2 bases from J; junction bases left unmatched: 4. The CDR3 is CASSPSGGLQETQYF. The CDR3 region has the DNA TGTGCCAGCAGCCCTAGCGGGGGGCTGCAAGAGACCCAGTACTTC.

The genes are TRBV28 and TRBJ1-5, with D uncertain. V lost 6 bases and J lost 7, with 16 bases in between. The germline V gene has CDR1 MDHEN and CDR2 SYDVKM. The CDR3 spans 14 residues. Here the CDR3 reads CASSNRLSGQPQHF. The CDR3 nucleotides read TGTGCCAGCAGCAACCGACTCTCCGGGCAGCCCCAGCATTTT.

Written as DNA, the CDR3 is TGTGCCAGCAGCCCATCCTGGGGGGAGGTCGAAAAACTGTTTTTT. Translating it yields CASSPSWGEVEKLFF. This chain connects TRBV7-9 to TRBJ1-4, with D tentatively TRBD1 (5 bases). Per germline, CDR1 SEHNR and CDR2 FQNEAQ (reference sequence). This CDR3 is 15 amino acids long. Between the trimmed V and J ends, which lost 5 bases and 8 bases, there was a span of 18 bases.

This clone was observed a handful of times. This chain uses TRBV7-9 with TRBJ2-7; D possibly corresponds to TRBD2 (6 bases). Germline V gene data show CDR1 as SEHNR and CDR2 as FQNEAQ (reference sequence). The CDR3 is 12 residues long. Trimming stripped 5 bases from V and 6 bases from J, with 11 bases between. CDR3 sequence: CASSLIGSEQYF. For the CDR3, the DNA is TGTGCCAGCAGCCTAATCGGGAGCGAGCAGTACTTC.

CDR3 DNA: TGCGCCAGCAGCCACCCGGGGGGTTACGAGCAGTACTTC. It translates to CASSHPGGYEQYF. V is TRBV4-1 and J is TRBJ2-5; 7 nucleotides match TRBD2. The DNA matches TRBJ2-7 better at its end, which makes the J call doubtful. The length of the CDR3 is 13 residues. Germline loops: CDR1 MGHRA, CDR2 YSYEKL.

This chain uses TRBV7-2 with TRBJ2-3; a weak D match, TRBD2 (7 bases). CDR3 length: 15 amino acids. The germline V and J ends were trimmed by 5 bases and 3 bases, with 15 bases remaining between them. CDR1 SGHTA and CDR2 FQGNSA come from the germline V gene. The chain's CDR3 is CASSLWGGLTDTQYF. In DNA form, the CDR3 reads TGTGCCAGCAGCCTCTGGGGGGGCCTAACAGATACGCAGTATTTT. Complete variable domain (other parts from reference TRBV7-2 and TRBJ2-3): GAGVSQSPSNKVTEKGKDVELRCDPISGHTALYWYRQSLGQGLEFLIYFQGNSAPDKSGLPSDRFSAERTGGSVSTLTIQRTQQEDSAVYLCASSLWGGLTDTQYFGPGTRLTVL.

The V gene is TRBV4-1, the J gene TRBJ2-7; the match to TRBD2 covers 9 bases. The germline CDR1 and CDR2 sequences are MGHRA and YSYEKL. V lost 2 bases and J lost 0; bases outside the gene matches: 8. The CDR3 has 17 residues. The CDR3: CASSQLAGPRSSYEQYF. The DNA for the CDR3 is TGCGCCAGCAGCCAACTAGCGGGACCAAGGAGCTCCTACGAGCAGTACTTC.

This clone appeared a single time. J is TRBJ1-5 and V is TRBV2, with D possibly being TRBD1 (6 bases). Germline V CDR1 and CDR2: SNHLY, FYNNEI. V was pared by 4 bases and J by 7 bases, with 17 bases between. This CDR3 spans 15 amino acids. Here the CDR3 reads CASSGWQGFGQPQHF. CDR3 in DNA: TGTGCCAGCAGTGGGTGGCAGGGGTTCGGGCAGCCCCAGCATTTT. The full variable domain, in which reference TRBV2 and TRBJ1-5 provide the parts outside the CDR3, is EPEVTQTPSHQVTQMGQEVILRCVPISNHLYFYWYRQILGQKVEFLVSFYNNEISEKSEIFDDQFSVERPDGSNFTLKIRSTKLEDSAMYFCASSGWQGFGQPQHFGDGTRLSIL.

This rearrangement joins TRBV9 to TRBJ2-6; D not certain. Trimming cost V 0 bases and J 4 bases, with 2 bases left between them. CDR3 length equals 13 residues. Germline CDR1 reads SGDLS; CDR2 reads YYNGEE. CDR3 amino acids: CASSVGGANVLTF. In DNA form, the CDR3 reads TGTGCCAGCAGCGTAGGCGGGGCCAACGTCCTGACTTTC.

This sequence joins TRBV28 and TRBJ2-7; D is uncertain. The germline V and J ends were trimmed by 7 bases and 3 bases, with 19 bases remaining between them. Per the germline V gene, CDR1 is MDHEN and CDR2 is SYDVKM. The CDR3 covers 15 residues. DNA for the CDR3: TGTGCCAGCACTCCCTTTTCGGGCGGAGTCTACGAGCAGTACTTC. It is translated as CASTPFSGGVYEQYF.

V is TRBV5-1 and J is TRBJ2-1, with D perhaps matching TRBD2 (6 bases). The CDR3 contains 16 residues. Between the trimmed V and J ends, which lost 0 bases and 7 bases, there was a span of 17 bases. CDR1 and CDR2 from the germline V gene are SGHRS and YFSETQ. CDR3 sequence: CASSLDGGGGRNEQFF. As DNA, the CDR3 is TGCGCCAGCAGCTTGGACGGGGGAGGCGGAAGAAATGAGCAGTTCTTC. The full variable domain, with the rest looked up from reference TRBV5-1 and TRBJ2-1, is KAGVTQTPRYLIKTRGQQVTLSCSPISGHRSVSWYQQTPGQGLQFLFEYFSETQRNKGNFPGRFSGRQFSNSRSEMNVSTLELGDSALYLCASSLDGGGGRNEQFFGPGTRLTVL.

The chain joins TRBV7-6 to TRBJ2-7; D unresolved. Per germline, CDR1 SGHVS and CDR2 FNYEAQ. CDR3 size: 13 residues. V shed 4 bases and J shed 3 bases, with 10 bases lying between them. The CDR3 loop is CASSWEQGYEQYF. The DNA of the CDR3 is TGTGCCAGCAGCTGGGAACAAGGCTACGAGCAGTACTTC. The variable domain in full, completed from reference TRBV7-6 and TRBJ2-7, reads GAGVSQSPRYKVTKRGQDVALRCDPISGHVSLYWYRQALGQGPEFLTYFNYEAQQDKSGLPNDRFSAERPEGSISTLTIQRTEQRDSAMYRCASSWEQGYEQYFGPGTRLTVT.

V gene TRBV13 combines with J gene TRBJ2-1; D possibly corresponds to TRBD2 (7 bases). Germline CDR1 PRHDT, CDR2 FYEKMQ (reference sequence). V gave up 6 bases and J gave up 1 base, with 10 bases separating them. This CDR3 region has 14 residues. The DNA for the CDR3 is TGTGCCAGCAGAAAGGGGGGGTCCTACAATGAGCAGTTCTTC. Its translation is CASRKGGSYNEQFF.

The chain links TRBV6-6 to TRBJ2-1, with no clear D. CDR3 size: 15 residues. Germline-derived CDR1 and CDR2 are MNHNY and SVGAGI (reference sequence). V lost 6 bases to trimming and J lost 1 base, with 13 bases between them. The DNA for the CDR3 is TGTGCCAGCAGCGCTGGCGGCAGTTCCTACAATGAGCAGTTCTTC. Protein: CASSAGGSSYNEQFF.

The chain is built from TRBV5-4 and TRBJ1-4; D call uncertain. This CDR3 has 13 amino acids. V lost 0 bases to trimming and J lost 2 bases, with 2 bases between them. From germline, CDR1 is SGHNT and CDR2 YYREEE (reference sequence). The CDR3 spells CASSLGTNEKLFF. The CDR3 DNA reads TGTGCCAGCAGCTTGGGGACTAATGAAAAACTGTTTTTT. Supplemented by reference TRBV5-4 and TRBJ1-4, the full variable domain reads ETGVTQSPTHLIKTRGQQVTLRCSSQSGHNTVSWYQQALGQGPQFIFQYYREEENGRGNFPPRFSGLQFPNYSSELNVNALELDDSALYLCASSLGTNEKLFFGSGTQLSVL.

This rearrangement joins TRBV9 to TRBJ1-4; D is perhaps TRBD1 (6 bases). V was pared by 0 bases and J by 5 bases, with 11 bases between. The germline V gene encodes CDR1 SGDLS and CDR2 YYNGEE. The CDR3 totals 15 residues. The CDR3 DNA reads TGTGCCAGCAGCGTAGGGGTAGGGGGAAATGAAAAACTGTTTTTT. It codes for CASSVGVGGNEKLFF.

The V and J genes are TRBV9 and TRBJ2-5; TRBD2 agrees at 10 bases. V was clipped by 0 bases and J by 4 bases; unmatched bases: 6. Germline V gene data show CDR1 as SGDLS and CDR2 as YYNGEE. The CDR3 contains 16 residues. For the CDR3, the DNA is TGTGCCAGCAGCGTAGCCCTTAGCGGGGGGTCAGAGACCCAGTACTTC. It codes for CASSVALSGGSETQYF.